The 3 T cell receptor beta chains listed next were all sequenced from one sample in a study of beta chain features in type 1 diabetes. The sequenced template was cDNA made from the entire isolated RNA. Repertoires were generated with immunoSEQ multiplex PCR, while TCRdb's copy carries only in-frame clones and drops some. The data contain roughly 400,000 clones, approximately 14% of them singletons. The specimen was naive CD4+ T cells from blood. These receptors were obtained from a man aged 25-45 years in good health.

This clone occurred a few times. V gene TRBV19 combines with J gene TRBJ2-5; D is perhaps TRBD1 (6 bases). Trimming stripped 7 bases from V and 4 bases from J, with 13 bases between. Germline-derived CDR1 and CDR2 are LNHDA and SQIVND (reference sequence). The CDR3 loop spans 13 amino acids. CDR3 amino acids: CASTPGALETQYF. CDR3 sequence (DNA): TGTGCCAGTACCCCAGGGGCCCTAGAGACCCAGTACTTC.

This clone occurred a few times. The chain has TRBV2 and TRBJ1-2, with 10 bases that match TRBD1. Trimming took 3 bases from V and 4 from J; bases not matched to a gene: 5. The germline V gene has CDR1 SNHLY and CDR2 FYNNEI. The length of the CDR3 is 15 residues. This CDR3 reads CASSETGGSPYGYTF. As DNA, the CDR3 is TGTGCCAGCAGTGAGACAGGGGGCTCACCCTATGGCTACACCTTC.

The genes are TRBV6-6 and TRBJ2-5, with a possible D match to TRBD1 (5 bases). The V end was cut by 4 bases, the J end by 3 bases, with 9 bases between. This CDR3 spans 13 amino acids. Germline loops: CDR1 MNHNY, CDR2 SVGAGI (reference sequence). Here the CDR3 DNA reads TGTGCCAGCAGTTGGACGGACAAAGAGACCCAGTACTTC. This encodes CASSWTDKETQYF.